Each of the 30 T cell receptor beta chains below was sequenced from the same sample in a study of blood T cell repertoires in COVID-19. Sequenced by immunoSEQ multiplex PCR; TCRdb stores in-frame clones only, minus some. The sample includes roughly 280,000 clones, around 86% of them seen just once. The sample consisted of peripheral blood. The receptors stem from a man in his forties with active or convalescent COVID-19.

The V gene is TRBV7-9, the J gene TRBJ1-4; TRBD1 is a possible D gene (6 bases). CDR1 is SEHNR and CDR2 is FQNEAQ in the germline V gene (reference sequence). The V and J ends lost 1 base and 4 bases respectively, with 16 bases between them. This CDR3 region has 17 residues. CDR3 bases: TGTGCCAGCAGCTTAGTCGCACAGGGTCACTTTAATGAAAAACTGTTTTTT. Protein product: CASSLVAQGHFNEKLFF.

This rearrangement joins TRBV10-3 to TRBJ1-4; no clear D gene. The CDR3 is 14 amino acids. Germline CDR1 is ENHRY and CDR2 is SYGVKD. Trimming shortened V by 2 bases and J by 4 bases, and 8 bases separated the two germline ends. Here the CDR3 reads CAISEPGLNEKLFF. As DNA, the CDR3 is TGTGCCATCAGTGAGCCTGGGCTTAATGAAAAACTGTTTTTT.

The CDR3 reads CASSQRDSLRPHQHF. CDR3 sequence (DNA): TGTGCCAGTAGTCAACGGGACTCCCTACGTCCCCACCAGCATTTT. The rearrangement joins TRBV19 to TRBJ1-5, with D tentatively TRBD1 (5 bases). Trimming took 5 bases from V and 12 from J, leaving 23 bases between them. Germline V gene data show CDR1 as LNHDA and CDR2 as SQIVND (reference sequence). The CDR3 loop spans 15 amino acids.

The CDR3 reads CASSSAGADTQYF. The CDR3 region has the DNA TGTGCCAGCAGCTCCGCGGGTGCAGATACGCAGTATTTT. The V call is TRBV7-3, the J call TRBJ2-3; possibly TRBD2 for D (5 bases). V dropped 4 bases and J dropped 4 bases, with 9 bases sitting between them. This CDR3 has 13 amino acids. Per germline, CDR1 SGHTA and CDR2 FQGTGA.

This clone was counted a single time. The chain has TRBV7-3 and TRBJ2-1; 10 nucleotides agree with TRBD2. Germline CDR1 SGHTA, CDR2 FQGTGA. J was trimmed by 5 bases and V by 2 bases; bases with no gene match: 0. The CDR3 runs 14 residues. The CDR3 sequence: CASSLGLADNEQFF. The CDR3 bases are TGTGCCAGCAGCTTAGGACTAGCGGACAATGAGCAGTTCTTC.

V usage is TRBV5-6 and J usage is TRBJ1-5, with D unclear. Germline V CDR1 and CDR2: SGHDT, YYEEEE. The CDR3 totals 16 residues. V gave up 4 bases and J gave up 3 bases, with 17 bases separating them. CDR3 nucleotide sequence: TGTGCCAGCAGCCTGGCCCGGACTCTTGACAATCAGCCCCAGCATTTT. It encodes CASSLARTLDNQPQHF. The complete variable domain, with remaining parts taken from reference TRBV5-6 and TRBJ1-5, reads DAGVTQSPTHLIKTRGQQVTLRCSPKSGHDTVSWYQQALGQGPQFIFQYYEEEERQRGNFPDRFSGHQFPNYSSELNVNALLLGDSALYLCASSLARTLDNQPQHFGDGTRLSIL.

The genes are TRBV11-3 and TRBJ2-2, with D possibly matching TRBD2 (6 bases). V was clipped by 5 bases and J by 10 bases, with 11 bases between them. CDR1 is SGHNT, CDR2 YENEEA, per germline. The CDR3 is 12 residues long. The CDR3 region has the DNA TGTGCCAGCAGCCGGAGGGAATCGGAGCTGTTTTTT. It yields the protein CASSRRESELFF.

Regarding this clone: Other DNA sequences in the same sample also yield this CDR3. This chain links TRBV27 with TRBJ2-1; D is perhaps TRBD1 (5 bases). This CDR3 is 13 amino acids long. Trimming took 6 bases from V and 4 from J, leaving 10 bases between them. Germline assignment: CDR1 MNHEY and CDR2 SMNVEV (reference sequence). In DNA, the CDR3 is TGTGCCAGCAGACCTAGGGGATACAATGAGCAGTTCTTC. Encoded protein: CASRPRGYNEQFF.

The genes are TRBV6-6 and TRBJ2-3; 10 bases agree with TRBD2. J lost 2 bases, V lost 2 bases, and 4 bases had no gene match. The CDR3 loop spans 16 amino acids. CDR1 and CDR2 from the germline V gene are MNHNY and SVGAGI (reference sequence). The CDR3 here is CASSYPTSGATDTQYF. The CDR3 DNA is TGTGCCAGCAGTTACCCAACTAGCGGGGCCACAGATACGCAGTATTTT.

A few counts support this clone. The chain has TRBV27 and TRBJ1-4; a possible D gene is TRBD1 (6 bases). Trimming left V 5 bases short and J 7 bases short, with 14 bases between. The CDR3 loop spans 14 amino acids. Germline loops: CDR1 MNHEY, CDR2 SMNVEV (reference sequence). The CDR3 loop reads CASSIQGLTEKLFF. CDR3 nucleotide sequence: TGTGCCAGCAGTATACAGGGTTTGACTGAAAAACTGTTTTTT.

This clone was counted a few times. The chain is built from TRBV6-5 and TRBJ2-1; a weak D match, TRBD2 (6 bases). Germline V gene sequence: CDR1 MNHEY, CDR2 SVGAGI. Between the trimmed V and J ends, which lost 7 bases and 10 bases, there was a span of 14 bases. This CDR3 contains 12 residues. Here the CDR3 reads CASTGLSLEQFF. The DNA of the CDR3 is TGTGCCAGCACCGGACTATCTCTAGAGCAGTTCTTC.

CDR3 sequence reads: CASSDFGSPLHF. In DNA form, the CDR3 reads TGTGCCAGCAGTGACTTTGGGTCACCCCTCCACTTT. The chain has TRBV27 and TRBJ1-6; no clear D. V gave up 5 bases and J gave up 10 bases, with 9 bases separating them. This CDR3 is 12 amino acids long. The germline CDR1 and CDR2 sequences are MNHEY and SMNVEV (reference sequence).

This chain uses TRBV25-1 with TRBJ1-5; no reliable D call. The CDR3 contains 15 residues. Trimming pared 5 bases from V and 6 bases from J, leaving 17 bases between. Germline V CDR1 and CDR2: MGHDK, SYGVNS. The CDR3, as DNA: TGTGCCAGCAGTTCTCTCGGGATGGTTGGTCAGCCCCAGCATTTT. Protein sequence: CASSSLGMVGQPQHF.

CDR3 nucleotide sequence: TGTGCCAGCAGCCAGGGGATAAGGGGCGGCCCTGAAGCTTTCTTT. Translation: CASSQGIRGGPEAFF. The chain combines TRBV14 with TRBJ1-1; D may be TRBD1 (5 bases). V lost 3 bases, J lost 6 bases, and 17 bases lay in between. CDR3 length equals 15 residues. Germline CDR1 and CDR2: SGHDN and FVKESK.

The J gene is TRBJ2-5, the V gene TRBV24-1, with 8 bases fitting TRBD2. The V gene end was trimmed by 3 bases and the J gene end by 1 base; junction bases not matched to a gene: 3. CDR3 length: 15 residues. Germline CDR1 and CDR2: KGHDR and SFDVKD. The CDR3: CATSDAGLAQETQYF. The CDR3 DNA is TGTGCCACCAGTGATGCTGGACTAGCCCAAGAGACCCAGTACTTC.

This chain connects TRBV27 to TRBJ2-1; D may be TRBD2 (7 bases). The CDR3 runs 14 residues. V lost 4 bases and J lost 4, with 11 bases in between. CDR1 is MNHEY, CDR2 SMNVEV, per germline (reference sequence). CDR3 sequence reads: CASSWGGAYNEQFF. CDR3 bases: TGTGCCAGCAGTTGGGGGGGGGCATACAATGAGCAGTTCTTC.

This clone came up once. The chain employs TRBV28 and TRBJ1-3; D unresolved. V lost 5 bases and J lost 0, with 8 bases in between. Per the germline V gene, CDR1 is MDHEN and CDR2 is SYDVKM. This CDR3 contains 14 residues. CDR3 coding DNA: TGTGCCAGCAGTCTCATGAGCTCTGGAAACACCATATATTTT. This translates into CASSLMSSGNTIYF.

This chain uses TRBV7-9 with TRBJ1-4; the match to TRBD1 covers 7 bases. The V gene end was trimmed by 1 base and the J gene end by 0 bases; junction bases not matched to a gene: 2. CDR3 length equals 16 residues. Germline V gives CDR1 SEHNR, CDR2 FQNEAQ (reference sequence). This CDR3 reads CASSLGDRATNEKLFF. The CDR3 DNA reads TGTGCCAGCAGCTTAGGGGACAGAGCAACTAATGAAAAACTGTTTTTT. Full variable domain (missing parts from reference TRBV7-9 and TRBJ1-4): DTGVSQNPRHKITKRGQNVTFRCDPISEHNRLYWYRQTLGQGPEFLTYFQNEAQLEKSRLLSDRFSAERPKGSFSTLEIQRTEQGDSAMYLCASSLGDRATNEKLFFGSGTQLSVL.

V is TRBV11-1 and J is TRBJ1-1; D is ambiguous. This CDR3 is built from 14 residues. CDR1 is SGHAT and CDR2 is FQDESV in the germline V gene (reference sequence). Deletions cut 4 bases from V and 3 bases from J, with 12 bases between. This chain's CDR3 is CASSSTGVYTEAFF. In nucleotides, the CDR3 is TGTGCCAGCAGCTCAACCGGAGTGTACACTGAAGCTTTCTTT.

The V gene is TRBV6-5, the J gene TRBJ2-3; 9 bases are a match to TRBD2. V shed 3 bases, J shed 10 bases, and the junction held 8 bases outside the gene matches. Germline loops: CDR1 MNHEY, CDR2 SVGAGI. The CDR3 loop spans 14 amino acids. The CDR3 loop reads CASSYGGRGFPQYF. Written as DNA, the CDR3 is TGTGCCAGCAGTTATGGCGGGAGGGGGTTCCCGCAGTATTTT.

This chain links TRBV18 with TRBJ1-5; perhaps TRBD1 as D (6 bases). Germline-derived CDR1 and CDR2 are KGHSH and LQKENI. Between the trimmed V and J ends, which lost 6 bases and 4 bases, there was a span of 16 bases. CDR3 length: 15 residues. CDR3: CASSLNIDRNQPQHF. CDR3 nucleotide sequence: TGTGCCAGCTCGCTTAATATAGACAGGAATCAGCCCCAGCATTTT. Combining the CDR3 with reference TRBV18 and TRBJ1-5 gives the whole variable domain NAGVMQNPRHLVRRRGQEARLRCSPMKGHSHVYWYRQLPEEGLKFMVYLQKENIIDESGMPKERFSAEFPKEGPSILRIQQVVRGDSAAYFCASSLNIDRNQPQHFGDGTRLSIL.

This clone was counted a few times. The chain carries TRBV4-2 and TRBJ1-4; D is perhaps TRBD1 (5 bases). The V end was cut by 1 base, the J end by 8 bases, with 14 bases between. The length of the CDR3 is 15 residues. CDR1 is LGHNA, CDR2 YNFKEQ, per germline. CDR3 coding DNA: TGTGCCAGCAGCCAAGCAGTAGGGGCCTGGGAAAAACTGTTTTTT. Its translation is CASSQAVGAWEKLFF.

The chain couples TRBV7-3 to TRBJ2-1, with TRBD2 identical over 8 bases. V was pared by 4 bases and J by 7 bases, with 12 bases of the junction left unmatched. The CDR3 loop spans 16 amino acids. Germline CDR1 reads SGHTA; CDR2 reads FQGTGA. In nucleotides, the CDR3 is TGTGCCAGCAGCTCTAACCCGGGACTAGTGGGGAATGAGCAGTTCTTC. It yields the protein CASSSNPGLVGNEQFF. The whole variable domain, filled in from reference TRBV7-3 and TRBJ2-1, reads GAGVSQTPSNKVTEKGKYVELRCDPISGHTALYWYRQSLGQGPEFLIYFQGTGAADDSGLPNDRFFAVRPEGSVSTLKIQRTERGDSAVYLCASSSNPGLVGNEQFFGPGTRLTVL.

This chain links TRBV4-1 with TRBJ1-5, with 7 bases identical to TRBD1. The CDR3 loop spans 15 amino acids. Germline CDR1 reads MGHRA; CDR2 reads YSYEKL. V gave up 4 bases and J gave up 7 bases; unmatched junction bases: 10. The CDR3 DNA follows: TGCGCCAGCAGCCGCAACGGGGCAGGGGGGCAGCCCCAGCATTTT. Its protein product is CASSRNGAGGQPQHF.

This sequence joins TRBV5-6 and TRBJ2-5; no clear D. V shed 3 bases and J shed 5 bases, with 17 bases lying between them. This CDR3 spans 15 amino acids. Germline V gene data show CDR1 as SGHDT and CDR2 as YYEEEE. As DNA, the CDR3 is TGTGCCAGCAGCTCGGTCCGAACCGTATGGGAGACCCAGTACTTC. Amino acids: CASSSVRTVWETQYF.

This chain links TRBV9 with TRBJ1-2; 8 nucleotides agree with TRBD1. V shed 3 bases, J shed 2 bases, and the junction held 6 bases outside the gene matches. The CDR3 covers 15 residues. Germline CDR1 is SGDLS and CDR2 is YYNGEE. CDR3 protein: CASSAPGQGNYGYTF. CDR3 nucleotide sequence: TGTGCCAGCAGCGCCCCCGGACAGGGCAACTATGGCTACACCTTC.

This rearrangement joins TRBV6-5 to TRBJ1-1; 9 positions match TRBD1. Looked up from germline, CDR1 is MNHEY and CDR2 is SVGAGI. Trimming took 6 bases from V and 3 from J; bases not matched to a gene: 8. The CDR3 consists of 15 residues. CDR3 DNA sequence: TGTGCCAGCAGGGGACAGGGCTTGGGGGACACTGAAGCTTTCTTT. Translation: CASRGQGLGDTEAFF.

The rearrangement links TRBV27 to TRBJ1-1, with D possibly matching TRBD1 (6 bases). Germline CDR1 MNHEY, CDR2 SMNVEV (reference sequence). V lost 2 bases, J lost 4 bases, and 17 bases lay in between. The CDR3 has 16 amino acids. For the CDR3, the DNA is TGTGCCAGCAGTTTAGGGATGGACAGAGCTTTCACTGAAGCTTTCTTT. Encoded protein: CASSLGMDRAFTEAFF.

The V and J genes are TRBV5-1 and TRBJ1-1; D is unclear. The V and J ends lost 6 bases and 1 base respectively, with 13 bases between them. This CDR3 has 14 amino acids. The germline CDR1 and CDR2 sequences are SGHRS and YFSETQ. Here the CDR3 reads CASTMEGRNTEAFF. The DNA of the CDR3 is TGCGCCAGCACTATGGAAGGGAGGAACACTGAAGCTTTCTTT.

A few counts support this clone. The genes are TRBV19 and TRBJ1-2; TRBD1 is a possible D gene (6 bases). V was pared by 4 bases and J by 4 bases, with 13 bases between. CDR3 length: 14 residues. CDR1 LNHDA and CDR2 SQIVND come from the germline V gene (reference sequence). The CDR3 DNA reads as TGTGCCAGTAGTACTCGGACAGAGTCCTATGGCTACACCTTC. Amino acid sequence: CASSTRTESYGYTF.